The rows below give T cell receptor beta chains drawn from one sample of a study of T cell responses to AZD1222 COVID-19 vaccine. Sequencing was performed with immunoSEQ multiplex PCR; in TCRdb, only in-frame clones are kept and a portion is missing. Altogether 95,000 to 100,000 clones are present, roughly 86% being singletons, with the ten largest covering about a tenth. The material was peripheral blood, obtained 28 days after the second AZD1222 dose. The receptor source for this set is an adult who received the AZD1222 COVID-19 vaccine. Each CDR3 is given with its conserved first and last residue. The D gene is left open where the match is weak. The size of a clone is reported for some rows only, either as once, few or many, or as a class for expanded clones.

>TRBD1|TRBV19|TRBJ2-1|once
TGTGCCAGCCAGACCAGGGGGTCCTACAATGAGCAGTTCTTC
CASQTRGSYNEQFF
>NA|TRBV28|TRBJ2-7|NA
TGTGCCAGCAGGGGGGGCACTTACGAGCAGTACTTC
CASRGGTYEQYF
>TRBD1|TRBV7-2|TRBJ2-7|NA
TGTGCCAGCAGCTCCCGGACAGGGCCCTACGAGCAGTACTTC
CASSSRTGPYEQYF
>TRBD2|TRBV9|TRBJ2-7|NA
TGTGCCAGCAGCGTTACTAGCGGGGGGCCATTCGACTACGAGCAGTACTTC
CASSVTSGGPFDYEQYF
>NA|TRBV28|TRBJ1-2|NA
TGTGCCAGCAGTCGCTCGAGGGTATTTAGCTATGGCTACACCTTC
CASSRSRVFSYGYTF
>TRBD1|TRBV6-5|TRBJ2-2|NA
TGTGCCAGCAGTTTGACAGGGGGCACCGGGGAGCTGTTTTTT
CASSLTGGTGELFF
>NA|TRBV9|TRBJ2-2|NA
TGTGCCAGCAGCGTAGACAACCTATTGAGCACCGGGGAGCTGTTTTTT
CASSVDNLLSTGELFF
>NA|TRBV12-3/TRBV12-4|TRBJ1-1|NA
TGTGCCAGCAGCTCTAGGGGCGGCGCTGAAGCTTTCTTT
CASSSRGGAEAFF
>NA|TRBV2|TRBJ1-5|NA
TGTGCCAGCAGTGAAGCGGACAGCGGAGGGGATCAGCCCCAGCATTTT
CASSEADSGGDQPQHF
>NA|TRBV7-6|TRBJ1-3|once
TGTGCCAGCAGCTTAGCGCGGGGCTCTGGAAACACCATATATTTT
CASSLARGSGNTIYF
>NA|TRBV4-2|TRBJ2-7|NA
TGTGCCAGCAGCCAAGATAAGCAAATGGGGTTCTACGAGCAGTACTTC
CASSQDKQMGFYEQYF
>TRBD1|TRBV9|TRBJ2-2|NA
TGTGCCAGCAGCGTAGGGACAGGGGGCGGTGTAGAGGCCGGGGAGCTGTTTTTT
CASSVGTGGGVEAGELFF
>NA|TRBV5-4|TRBJ1-2|once
TGTGCCAGCAGCGACGGGTTCCCCAACTATGGCTACACCTTC
CASSDGFPNYGYTF
>NA|TRBV19|TRBJ2-5|NA
TGTGCCAGTAGTATCGCCACAGGTCTGGAGACCCAGTACTTC
CASSIATGLETQYF
>TRBD2|TRBV6-5|TRBJ2-1|NA
TGTGCCAGCAGTCAAACTAGCGGTGAGCAGTTCTTC
CASSQTSGEQFF
>TRBD2|TRBV19|TRBJ2-3|NA
TGTGCCAGTAGTTGGCTAGCGGGGGGAGATACGCAGTATTTT
CASSWLAGGDTQYF
>TRBD2|TRBV5-1|TRBJ2-1|NA
TGCGCCATCCCGGGGGGGGACACCGCTGCCCCTTCCTACAATGAGCAGTTCTTC
CAIPGGDTAAPSYNEQFF
>NA|TRBV28|TRBJ2-7|few
TGTGCCAGCAGTTTATTGTCGGGAGAGGGGGACTACGAGCAGTACTTC
CASSLLSGEGDYEQYF
>NA|TRBV6-5|TRBJ2-3|NA
TGTGCCAGCACCCTATGGGGGAGCACAGATACGCAGTATTTT
CASTLWGSTDTQYF
>NA|TRBV5-1|TRBJ2-3|NA
TGCGCCAGCAGCTTGGTGGGGGTGACAGATACGCAGTATTTT
CASSLVGVTDTQYF
>NA|TRBV20-1|TRBJ2-5|NA
TGCAGTGCTAGTTTATCCGGGCAAGAGACCCAGTACTTC
CSASLSGQETQYF
>NA|TRBV9|TRBJ1-2|NA
TGTGCCAGCAGCGCCGGGGGACCGCGTGGCTACACCTTC
CASSAGGPRGYTF
>NA|TRBV12-5|TRBJ1-1|NA
TGTGCTAGTGGTTTGGTACGGGGCAGGATGAACACTGAAGCTTTCTTT
CASGLVRGRMNTEAFF
>TRBD1|TRBV7-3|TRBJ1-2|NA
TGTGCCAGCAGCCCTACGGACAGGGCAAACTATGGCTACACCTTC
CASSPTDRANYGYTF
>NA|TRBV27|TRBJ1-3|NA
TGTGCCTCCAAGGAGGGTCTCTCTGGAAACACCATATATTTT
CASKEGLSGNTIYF
>TRBD1|TRBV7-2|TRBJ1-4|NA
TGTGCCAGCAGCCGGGACAGGACGACTGGGAAACTGTTTTTT
CASSRDRTTGKLFF
>TRBD1|TRBV11-1|TRBJ1-2|NA
TGTGCCAGCAGCTCCTGGACAGGGCAAGGCTACACCTTC
CASSSWTGQGYTF
>NA|TRBV28|TRBJ2-7|NA
TGTGCCAGCGGGACCACCTACGAGCAGTACTTC
CASGTTYEQYF
>NA|TRBV4-3|TRBJ2-3|NA
TGCGCCAGCAGCCAAGACATTAGCGGTCCTTTGGATACGCAGTATTTT
CASSQDISGPLDTQYF
>TRBD1|TRBV6-5|TRBJ2-7|NA
TGTGCCAGCAGAGACCAAGGGGACAGGACGCCAGAGCAGTACTTC
CASRDQGDRTPEQYF
>NA|TRBV5-1|TRBJ2-7|NA
TGCGCCAGCACCCCGGGACCCGCGAACCCCGAGCAGTACTTC
CASTPGPANPEQYF
>NA|TRBV27|TRBJ2-7|NA
TGTGCCAGCAGTTTATCGCCCTCAGGCACCTACGAGCAGTACTTC
CASSLSPSGTYEQYF
>TRBD1|TRBV14|TRBJ1-1|NA
TGTGCCAGCAGCCAAGATTGGGGCCAGGGGGACACTGAAGCTTTCTTT
CASSQDWGQGDTEAFF
>NA|TRBV5-4|TRBJ1-5|NA
TGTGCCAGCAGCCAGACGACTTCAGGGGCGCAGCATTTT
CASSQTTSGAQHF
>NA|TRBV5-1|TRBJ1-2|NA
TGCGCCAGCAGCTCCGGATCAACTCCGGGTGGCTACACCTTC
CASSSGSTPGGYTF
>NA|TRBV15|TRBJ2-7|NA
TGTGCCACCAGCAGAGATAGGGCAGCTTCCTACGAGCAGTACTTC
CATSRDRAASYEQYF
>NA|TRBV11-2|TRBJ2-7|NA
TGCACATCGGCGGGGCGGGATCCCTCCTACGAGCAGTACTTC
CTSAGRDPSYEQYF
>TRBD1|TRBV3-1/TRBV3-2|TRBJ1-3|NA
TGTGCCAGCAGGGGACAGTGGAGCTCTGGAAACACCATATATTTT
CASRGQWSSGNTIYF
>NA|TRBV2|TRBJ1-5|NA
TGTGCCAGCTGCACGGGGGGCAATCAGCCCCAGCATTTT
CASCTGGNQPQHF
>NA|TRBV6-5|TRBJ1-5|once
TGTGCCAGCACTGGTGGGTTTAGCAATCAGCCCCAGCATTTT
CASTGGFSNQPQHF
>NA|TRBV30|TRBJ1-2|few
TGTGCCTGGAAACGGTTGGATGGCTACACCTTC
CAWKRLDGYTF
>TRBD1|TRBV10-3|TRBJ1-6|NA
TGTGCCATCAGTGAGTCAAGACAGGGGGTTAATTCACCCCTCCACTTT
CAISESRQGVNSPLHF